This paragraph covers one TCR beta chain sequence. Its antigen is not known. The assay used deep level. Only in-frame clones appear in the TCRdb table, and some are missing; sequencing was by immunoSEQ multiplex PCR. The table includes 2 million or so clones, approximately 94% detected once. This sample stems from a study of shared clonotypes between healthy human individuals. Study-level points and caveats: Collection of samples was limited to blood; tissue repertoires likely differ. Compared with memory subsets, naive subsets generally had larger estimated richness. Generation probabilities were higher for clonotypes shared across all four sorted-subset donors than for unshared ones.

Naive CD8 populations comprised CD45RO-negative cells positively selected for CCR7, excluding terminally differentiated effector memory CD45RA+ cells. The CDR3 sequence is 13 residues long. V was trimmed by 3 bases and J by 8 bases, leaving 11 bases between them. Germline assignment: CDR1 MNHNS and CDR2 SASEGT. The TCR sequence derives from a young man in good health. Sequenced sample: naive CD8+ T cells sorted from blood. The V and J genes are TRBV6-1 and TRBJ2-1; D perhaps matches TRBD1 (5 bases). In DNA, the CDR3 is TGTGCCAGCAGTGAGGGGCGGTGGTATGAGCAGTTCTTC. This gives the protein CASSEGRWYEQFF.